One sample yielded the 32 T cell receptor beta chains listed below, sequenced in a study of T cell responses to AZD1222 COVID-19 vaccine. The repertoire was sequenced with immunoSEQ multiplex PCR; TCRdb's copy has only in-frame clones and lacks some. The sample lists roughly 100,000 clones, around 82% occurring once. The source was peripheral blood, collected on day 0 of AZD1222 vaccination. The receptors were sampled from an adult in good health.

The J gene is TRBJ2-7, the V gene TRBV4-1, with D possibly being TRBD2 (6 bases). V was trimmed by 4 bases and J by 7 bases, leaving 14 bases between them. Germline V lookup: CDR1 MGHRA, CDR2 YSYEKL. There are 13 residues in the CDR3. CDR3 DNA: TGCGCCAGCAGCCTAACGCCGGGGGAAGAGCAGTACTTC. This translates into CASSLTPGEEQYF.

The gene calls are TRBV2 and TRBJ1-5; no clear D. The CDR3 is made up of 15 amino acids. Germline values: CDR1 SNHLY, CDR2 FYNNEI. Trimming took 6 bases from V and 0 from J, leaving 12 bases between them. DNA for the CDR3: TGTGCCAGCAGGGAAACCGACATTAGCAATCAGCCCCAGCATTTT. This codes for CASRETDISNQPQHF.

Details on this clone: Being one base from a much bigger clone, this may be a read error. This sample includes further DNA sequences coding for the same CDR3. The V call is TRBV7-2, the J call TRBJ1-1, with D unresolved. CDR3 length equals 14 residues. Germline loops: CDR1 SGHTA, CDR2 FQGNSA. V gave up 3 bases and J gave up 0 bases, with 8 bases separating them. The CDR3 DNA is TGTGCCAGCAGCTTTGGGCAGCTGAACACTGAAGCTTTCTTT. This translates into CASSFGQLNTEAFF.

The rearrangement links TRBV5-1 to TRBJ2-2, with D possibly TRBD1 on 5 matching bases. The V gene lost 4 bases and the J gene lost 6 bases, with 16 bases spanning the gap. This CDR3 contains 15 residues. Per the germline V gene, CDR1 is SGHRS and CDR2 is YFSETQ. DNA of the CDR3: TGCGCCAGCAGCGGTAGGGGATTCGAGGCCGGGGAGCTGTTTTTT. It encodes CASSGRGFEAGELFF.

The V and J genes are TRBV4-3 and TRBJ2-5; 8 nucleotides agree with TRBD1. Germline trimming cut 2 bases from V and 2 bases from J; bases unmatched to any gene: 16. This CDR3 is built from 19 residues. The germline gives CDR1 LGHNA, CDR2 YSLEER. CDR3 in DNA: TGCGCCAGCAGCCAAACCGCCTTCGACAGGGGTGGACAGCAAGAGACCCAGTACTTC. It yields the protein CASSQTAFDRGGQQETQYF.

This chain links TRBV6-6 with TRBJ1-5; D possibly corresponds to TRBD1 (6 bases). Germline CDR1 is MNHNY and CDR2 is SVGAGI (reference sequence). V was cut by 5 bases and J by 0 bases, with 17 bases left in between. The CDR3 totals 17 residues. The CDR3 loop reads CASSPLLTGYSNQPQHF. The CDR3 DNA follows: TGTGCCAGCAGTCCTCTATTGACAGGATATAGCAATCAGCCCCAGCATTTT.

This clone was detected a few times. The chain employs TRBV27 and TRBJ2-5, with 9 positions matching TRBD2. The CDR3 spans 14 residues. V was pared by 6 bases and J by 5 bases, with 7 bases of the junction left unmatched. Germline V gene lookup returns CDR1 MNHEY and CDR2 SMNVEV (reference sequence). In DNA, the CDR3 is TGTGCCAGCAGCGCGGGGGGGCCATTGGAGACCCAGTACTTC. Its protein is CASSAGGPLETQYF.

This chain links TRBV19 with TRBJ2-2, with TRBD1 identical over 7 bases. The J segment lost 6 bases and the V segment lost 4 bases, leaving 8 bases of the junction unmatched. Germline V gene lookup returns CDR1 LNHDA and CDR2 SQIVND (reference sequence). The CDR3 contains 15 residues. The CDR3 bases are TGTGCCAGTAGTACACCGGGACAGCACGCCGGGGAGCTGTTTTTT. It is translated as CASSTPGQHAGELFF.

The chain has TRBV7-2 and TRBJ1-1, with 9 bases aligning to TRBD1. With 2 bases clipped from V and 1 base from J, the junction kept 8 bases outside the gene matches. Germline CDR1 reads SGHTA; CDR2 reads FQGNSA. The CDR3 loop spans 17 amino acids. The CDR3 reads CASSLRGGQGTNTEAFF. In DNA, the CDR3 is TGTGCCAGCAGCTTAAGGGGGGGACAGGGTACGAACACTGAAGCTTTCTTT. Full variable domain (rest looked up from reference TRBV7-2 and TRBJ1-1): GAGVSQSPSNKVTEKGKDVELRCDPISGHTALYWYRQSLGQGLEFLIYFQGNSAPDKSGLPSDRFSAERTGGSVSTLTIQRTQQEDSAVYLCASSLRGGQGTNTEAFFGQGTRLTVV.

The chain is built from TRBV19 and TRBJ1-2; D is perhaps TRBD1 (6 bases). The length of the CDR3 is 14 residues. The V gene's germline CDR1 is LNHDA and CDR2 SQIVND (reference sequence). Between the trimmed V and J ends, which lost 7 bases and 0 bases, there was a span of 12 bases. The CDR3 sequence: CASTTTGTNYGYTF. The CDR3 DNA reads TGTGCCAGTACAACGACAGGCACTAACTATGGCTACACCTTC.

The rearrangement joins TRBV5-1 to TRBJ1-1; TRBD1 might be the D (5 bases). This CDR3 spans 15 amino acids. CDR1 and CDR2 from the germline V gene are SGHRS and YFSETQ. V gave up 0 bases and J gave up 5 bases, with 14 bases separating them. The CDR3 sequence is CASSLGDGQLTEAFF. The CDR3 DNA follows: TGCGCCAGCAGCTTGGGGGACGGACAATTGACTGAAGCTTTCTTT.

The V call is TRBV4-3, the J call TRBJ1-5; D is perhaps TRBD1 (5 bases). Trimming took off 2 bases at V and 0 bases at J, with 11 bases between the two ends. Germline-derived CDR1 and CDR2 are LGHNA and YSLEER. The length of the CDR3 is 16 residues. CDR3: CASSQYRDLSNQPQHF. CDR3 DNA: TGCGCCAGCAGCCAATATCGGGACCTTAGCAATCAGCCCCAGCATTTT.

This sequence joins TRBV4-2 and TRBJ2-7; D gene unclear. Germline-derived CDR1 and CDR2 are LGHNA and YNFKEQ. This CDR3 is built from 15 residues. Trimming removed 1 base from V and 2 bases from J, with 12 bases in between. CDR3 residues: CASSQASQLTYEQYF. For the CDR3, the DNA is TGTGCCAGCAGCCAAGCCTCGCAGCTTACCTACGAGCAGTACTTC.

The gene calls are TRBV6-2 or TRBV6-3 and TRBJ2-5; TRBD2 agrees at 7 bases. V lost 6 bases and J lost 4; bases outside the gene matches: 11. The CDR3 is 15 residues long. The germline gives CDR1 MNHEY, CDR2 SVGEGT. The CDR3 loop is CASSLGGSSRETQYF. The CDR3 DNA is TGTGCCAGCAGCCTAGGCGGGAGTAGTAGAGAGACCCAGTACTTC.

This clone occurred once. V gene TRBV28 combines with J gene TRBJ2-4, with unresolved D. The CDR3 is 14 amino acids. Germline V lookup: CDR1 MDHEN, CDR2 SYDVKM. V shed 8 bases and J shed 0 bases, with 11 bases lying between them. CDR3 coding DNA: TGTGCCAGCCGCCCCGGGTTAGCCAAAAACATTCAGTACTTC. Translated: CASRPGLAKNIQYF.

The rearrangement joins TRBV7-2 to TRBJ1-1, with D perhaps TRBD1 (6 bases). V was shortened by 3 bases and J by 4 bases, with 9 bases between the two germline ends. This CDR3 comprises 13 residues. Germline values: CDR1 SGHTA, CDR2 FQGNSA. For the CDR3, the DNA is TGTGCCAGCAGCTTTACAGGGCCCACTGAAGCTTTCTTT. Protein product: CASSFTGPTEAFF.

The V gene is TRBV7-2, the J gene TRBJ2-7; 9 positions match TRBD2. Germline CDR1 SGHTA, CDR2 FQGNSA. The CDR3 is 17 amino acids. V lost 7 bases and J lost 2; bases outside the gene matches: 15. CDR3 loop: CASIGGGTSRGPYEQYF. CDR3 nucleotide sequence: TGTGCCAGCATCGGAGGGGGGACTAGCCGGGGACCCTACGAGCAGTACTTC.

The chain links TRBV10-3 to TRBJ2-4, with 7 bases fitting TRBD1. The CDR3 covers 18 residues. The V gene's germline CDR1 is ENHRY and CDR2 SYGVKD. With V trimmed by 6 bases and J by 0 bases, 14 bases remained unmatched. The CDR3 region has the DNA TGTGCCATCAGACAGGGGTCCCCCGCTCCACTAGCCAAAAACATTCAGTACTTC. Translating gives CAIRQGSPAPLAKNIQYF.

The J gene is TRBJ1-2, the V gene TRBV30; D is ambiguous. The CDR3 sequence is 15 residues long. CDR1 and CDR2 from the germline V gene are GTSNPN and SVGIG (reference sequence). Between the trimmed V and J ends, which lost 4 bases and 4 bases, there was a span of 19 bases. The DNA for the CDR3 is TGTGCCTGGACAACGGGAGCTCTAGGTGGCTATGGCTACACCTTC. Its protein is CAWTTGALGGYGYTF.

This rearrangement joins TRBV11-3 to TRBJ2-5, with 13 bases aligning to TRBD2. Germline V gene sequence: CDR1 SGHNT, CDR2 YENEEA. V shed 5 bases and J 5 bases; nucleotides not matched to a gene: 8. The CDR3 loop spans 16 amino acids. CDR3 protein: CASSLGLAGVRETQYF. DNA of the CDR3: TGTGCCAGCAGCCTCGGACTAGCGGGAGTGAGGGAGACCCAGTACTTC.

This chain connects TRBV10-3 to TRBJ1-2; the D gene is possibly TRBD1 (5 bases). V lost 6 bases to trimming and J lost 4 bases, with 12 bases between them. CDR1 is ENHRY, CDR2 SYGVKD, per germline. This CDR3 is 13 amino acids long. DNA for the CDR3: TGTGCCATCAGGGGTGCAGGGAGCTATGGCTACACCTTC. Translation: CAIRGAGSYGYTF.

This chain joins TRBV21-1 and TRBJ2-7; the DNA was not compared with TRBD2, the D call given in the table. TRBV21-1 is deemed a pseudogene. The CDR3 is 15 amino acids. This CDR3 reads CASSVMDSDFYEQYF. As DNA, the CDR3 is TGTGCCAGCAGCGTCATGGACTCCGACTTCTACGAGCAGTACTTC.

V and J are TRBV27 and TRBJ1-2; tentatively, D is TRBD1 (6 bases). Trimming left V 5 bases short and J 0 bases short, with 13 bases between. From germline, CDR1 is MNHEY and CDR2 SMNVEV (reference sequence). This CDR3 comprises 15 residues. CDR3 residues: CASSRGQYTNYGYTF. CDR3 in DNA: TGTGCCAGCAGTCGCGGACAGTATACTAACTATGGCTACACCTTC.

Here the CDR3 DNA reads TGTGCCAGCAGCGTAGGGGCAGGGGACGGCCAAGAGACCCAGTACTTC. Translating gives CASSVGAGDGQETQYF. The gene calls are TRBV9 and TRBJ2-5, with D perhaps TRBD1 (6 bases). V shed 0 bases and J shed 1 base, with 13 bases lying between them. The CDR3 covers 16 residues. The germline V gene has CDR1 SGDLS and CDR2 YYNGEE.

Concerning this clone itself: The sample carries other DNA sequences with the same CDR3. The chain couples TRBV6-2 or TRBV6-3 to TRBJ2-1, with 15 bases fitting TRBD2. The CDR3 is 16 amino acids. The trim removed 4 bases at V and 4 bases at J, leaving 2 bases unmatched. Germline lookup yields CDR1 MNHEY and CDR2 SVGEGT. The CDR3 nucleotides are TGTGCCAGCAGTTCCGGGACTAGCGGGAGGTACAATGAGCAGTTCTTC. This gives the protein CASSSGTSGRYNEQFF.

This clone appeared a few times. The chain employs TRBV7-9 and TRBJ1-2; D may be TRBD1 (6 bases). Germline-derived CDR1 and CDR2 are SEHNR and FQNEAQ (reference sequence). The CDR3 totals 13 residues. Deletions cut 1 base from V and 4 bases from J, with 7 bases between. The CDR3 sequence: CASSLDRAYGYTF. CDR3 in DNA: TGTGCCAGCAGCTTAGACAGGGCCTATGGCTACACCTTC.

The CDR3 here is CASSAGRRNTGELFF. The DNA of the CDR3 is TGTGCCAGCAGCGCCGGACGGAGGAACACCGGGGAGCTGTTTTTT. This chain links TRBV7-8 with TRBJ2-2, with no clear D. V lost 5 bases and J lost 1, with 11 bases in between. The CDR3 consists of 15 residues. Germline V gene lookup returns CDR1 SGHVS and CDR2 FQNEAQ.

Written as DNA, the CDR3 is TGCAGCGCCAAGCGGGGCTCAGATACGCAGTATTTT. Residues: CSAKRGSDTQYF. This rearrangement joins TRBV29-1 to TRBJ2-3, with TRBD2 matching 7 bases. Germline V gene lookup returns CDR1 SQVTM and CDR2 ANQGSEA. The V gene end was trimmed by 7 bases and the J gene end by 4 bases; junction bases not matched to a gene: 5. The CDR3 is 12 residues long.

The V and J genes are TRBV3-1 (or the pseudogene TRBV3-2) and TRBJ1-1; 7 bases align to TRBD1. Germline loops: CDR1 LGHDT, CDR2 YNNKEL (reference sequence). The CDR3 is 15 residues long. The J segment lost 3 bases and the V segment lost 4 bases, leaving 8 bases of the junction unmatched. The CDR3 spells CASSRLEQGYTEAFF. CDR3 DNA: TGTGCCAGCAGCCGACTTGAACAGGGGTACACTGAAGCTTTCTTT.

The CDR3 loop is CASSIGTTGLGYNEQFF. CDR3 bases: TGTGCCAGTAGTATAGGGACAACAGGGTTGGGATACAATGAGCAGTTCTTC. V gene TRBV19 combines with J gene TRBJ2-1; a weak D match, TRBD1 (6 bases). Germline loops: CDR1 LNHDA, CDR2 SQIVND (reference sequence). Deletions cut 1 base from V and 4 bases from J, with 17 bases between. CDR3 length: 17 amino acids.

CDR3 loop: CASSQGVGYGYTF. The DNA for the CDR3 is TGCGCCAGCAGTCAAGGGGTTGGCTATGGCTACACCTTC. The V gene is TRBV23-1, the J gene TRBJ1-2; D ambiguous. TRBV23-1 is an ORF, with its function uncertain. The CDR3 is 13 amino acids. V shed 2 bases and J shed 4 bases, with 8 bases lying between them.

The gene calls are TRBV29-1 and TRBJ1-2; the D gene is possibly TRBD1 (5 bases). The CDR3 is made up of 12 amino acids. The germline V gene has CDR1 SQVTM and CDR2 ANQGSEA. Between the trimmed V and J ends, which lost 2 bases and 4 bases, there was a span of 8 bases. The CDR3 bases are TGCAGCGTTGAACAGGGTAGCTATGGCTACACCTTC. It specifies CSVEQGSYGYTF.